This entry describes one T cell receptor (beta chain). This record comes from a study of blood T cell repertoires in COVID-19. Measured with immunoSEQ multiplex PCR; TCRdb has only the in-frame clones, and not every one. The table has some 70,000 clones, more than 80% seen once. The sequence came from a man aged 50-60 years with acute or convalescent COVID-19. Sequenced: peripheral blood.

As DNA, the CDR3 is TGTGCCAGCAGTCAAGGGGCATCTACAAACACTGAAGCTTTCTTT. Protein product: CASSQGASTNTEAFF. This sequence joins TRBV25-1 and TRBJ1-1; D is perhaps TRBD1 (5 bases). Germline lookup yields CDR1 MGHDK and CDR2 SYGVNS. The CDR3 spans 15 residues. Trimming took off 5 bases at V and 2 bases at J, with 15 bases between the two ends.